Presented here are 18 T cell receptor beta chains from one specimen sequenced in a study of blood T cell repertoires in COVID-19. The table came from immunoSEQ multiplex PCR; TCRdb's copy has only in-frame clones and leaves some out. The table shows about 170,000 clones, with about 86% occurring only once. The sequenced material came from peripheral blood. The receptors were sampled from a man younger than 35 with active or convalescent COVID-19.

The chain uses TRBV5-1 and TRBJ1-4, with D perhaps TRBD1 (5 bases). Germline CDR1 SGHRS, CDR2 YFSETQ. Trimming removed 1 base at V and 7 bases at J, with 14 bases between. CDR3 length: 15 residues. The CDR3: CASSLTQGFGEKLFF. The CDR3 DNA sequence: TGCGCCAGCAGCTTGACCCAGGGTTTTGGTGAAAAACTGTTTTTT. The variable domain in full, with the rest retrieved from reference TRBV5-1 and TRBJ1-4, is KAGVTQTPRYLIKTRGQQVTLSCSPISGHRSVSWYQQTPGQGLQFLFEYFSETQRNKGNFPGRFSGRQFSNSRSEMNVSTLELGDSALYLCASSLTQGFGEKLFFGSGTQLSVL.

The rearrangement links TRBV15 to TRBJ1-2; weak D call: TRBD1 (6 bases). The CDR3 loop spans 14 amino acids. The V gene's germline CDR1 is LNHNV and CDR2 YYDKDF (reference sequence). V was clipped by 6 bases and J by 2 bases, with 13 bases between them. CDR3 sequence (DNA): TGTGCCACCAGTGAGGACAGCAAAAACTATGGCTACACCTTC. Its protein is CATSEDSKNYGYTF.

The chain couples TRBV5-1 to TRBJ2-3, with D unresolved. Between the trimmed V and J ends, which lost 2 bases and 1 base, there was a span of 8 bases. The CDR3 consists of 14 residues. Germline-derived CDR1 and CDR2 are SGHRS and YFSETQ. Here the CDR3 DNA reads TGCGCCAGCAGCTTAGAGGTACGCACAGATACGCAGTATTTT. It codes for CASSLEVRTDTQYF.

The J gene is TRBJ2-2, the V gene TRBV19; 7 nucleotides agree with TRBD1. After removal of 2 bases from V and 5 bases from J, the junction contained 11 bases not matched to a gene. This CDR3 region has 17 residues. Germline lookup yields CDR1 LNHDA and CDR2 SQIVND (reference sequence). The CDR3 sequence is CASSIQGVALRTGELFF. CDR3 nucleotide sequence: TGTGCCAGTAGTATACAGGGGGTTGCATTACGGACCGGGGAGCTGTTTTTT.

The chain uses TRBV14 and TRBJ1-2; 7 bases are shared with TRBD1. Germline CDR1 reads SGHDN; CDR2 reads FVKESK. CDR3 size: 13 residues. Germline trimming cut 5 bases from V and 4 bases from J; bases unmatched to any gene: 4. CDR3 in amino acids: CASSEGQIYGYTF. CDR3 sequence (DNA): TGTGCCAGCAGCGAGGGACAGATCTATGGCTACACCTTC.

The chain is built from TRBV19 and TRBJ1-1; TRBD1 matches at 9 bases. CDR3 size: 18 residues. The germline gives CDR1 LNHDA, CDR2 SQIVND (reference sequence). V shed 2 bases, J shed 3 bases, and the junction held 13 bases outside the gene matches. CDR3 protein: CASSIRTGVRLRDTEAFF. DNA of the CDR3: TGTGCCAGTAGTATAAGGACAGGGGTTAGATTACGGGACACTGAAGCTTTCTTT.

The V and J genes are TRBV2 and TRBJ2-3; TRBD2 matches 7 bases. The CDR3 runs to 14 residues. The trim removed 3 bases at V and 4 bases at J, leaving 4 bases unmatched. CDR1 is SNHLY, CDR2 FYNNEI, per germline. The CDR3 DNA reads as TGTGCCAGCAGTGATCGGGGAGGGGCAGATACGCAGTATTTT. This codes for CASSDRGGADTQYF.

The V gene is TRBV19, the J gene TRBJ2-5; TRBD2 is a possible D gene (7 bases). The ends were cut back, 0 bases at V and 4 bases at J, with 18 bases in the middle. The CDR3 is 17 residues long. CDR1 LNHDA and CDR2 SQIVND come from the germline V gene (reference sequence). CDR3 amino acids: CASSIEKGGRRRETQYF. The CDR3 bases are TGTGCCAGTAGTATAGAGAAGGGGGGGCGCCGAAGAGAGACCCAGTACTTC.

CDR3 loop: CASSGHISYEQYV. Here the CDR3 DNA reads TGTGCCAGCAGCGGACATATCTCCTACGAGCAGTACGTC. The chain has TRBV28 and TRBJ2-7, with D possibly being TRBD1 (5 bases). The germline V gene has CDR1 MDHEN and CDR2 SYDVKM. This CDR3 spans 13 amino acids. Trimming stripped 6 bases from V and 0 bases from J, with 9 bases between.

CDR3 DNA: TGTGCCAGTAGGGACAGGGTCAATCAGCCCCAGCATTTT. This sequence encodes CASRDRVNQPQHF. The chain links TRBV6-5 to TRBJ1-5; TRBD1 aligns across 9 bases. Trimming took 9 bases from V and 3 from J; bases not matched to a gene: 3. There are 13 residues in the CDR3. In germline, CDR1 is MNHEY, CDR2 SVGAGI.

This rearrangement joins TRBV13 to TRBJ1-1; 7 bases are shared with TRBD1. Germline-derived CDR1 and CDR2 are PRHDT and FYEKMQ (reference sequence). V gave up 8 bases and J gave up 0 bases; unmatched junction bases: 9. The CDR3 loop spans 15 amino acids. The CDR3 region is CASVGGHRMNTEAFF. The CDR3 nucleotides are TGTGCCAGCGTAGGGGGCCACCGAATGAACACTGAAGCTTTCTTT.

The J gene is TRBJ1-1, the V gene TRBV29-1, with D uncertain. CDR1 is SQVTM and CDR2 is ANQGSEA in the germline V gene. The CDR3 consists of 13 residues. The V end lost 4 bases, the J end lost 1 base, and 10 bases lay between the germline ends. The chain's CDR3 is CSVAVGRNTEAFF. CDR3 in DNA: TGCAGCGTTGCCGTAGGGAGGAACACTGAAGCTTTCTTT.

This clone was observed a single time. The chain employs TRBV5-1 and TRBJ2-1; 11 bases line up with TRBD2. The CDR3 is made up of 15 amino acids. Germline CDR1 is SGHRS and CDR2 is YFSETQ. Germline trimming cut 6 bases from V and 5 bases from J; bases unmatched to any gene: 7. The CDR3 loop reads CASTPGLAGNNEQFF. As DNA, the CDR3 is TGCGCCAGCACCCCCGGACTAGCGGGTAACAATGAGCAGTTCTTC.

V and J are TRBV25-1 and TRBJ2-1; TRBD2 matches at 7 bases. Germline V CDR1 and CDR2: MGHDK, SYGVNS. J was trimmed by 14 bases and V by 6 bases; bases with no gene match: 4. The CDR3 is made up of 10 amino acids. The chain's CDR3 is CASSGLGEFF. The CDR3, as DNA: TGTGCCAGCAGCGGACTAGGGGAGTTCTTC. Based on the CDR3 plus reference TRBV25-1 and TRBJ2-1, the full variable domain is EADIYQTPRYLVIGTGKKITLECSQTMGHDKMYWYQQDPGMELHLIHYSYGVNSTEKGDLSSESTVSRIRTEHFPLTLESARPSHTSQYLCASSGLGEFFGPGTRLTVL.

V gene TRBV19 combines with J gene TRBJ1-5, with a tentative D call TRBD1 (5 bases). Per the germline V gene, CDR1 is LNHDA and CDR2 is SQIVND (reference sequence). V was cut by 3 bases and J by 4 bases, with 13 bases left in between. This CDR3 comprises 15 residues. The CDR3 is CASSIWAGPNQPQHF. DNA of the CDR3: TGTGCCAGTAGTATTTGGGCGGGGCCAAATCAGCCCCAGCATTTT. Drawing the rest from reference TRBV19 and TRBJ1-5, the complete variable domain is DGGITQSPKYLFRKEGQNVTLSCEQNLNHDAMYWYRQDPGQGLRLIYYSQIVNDFQKGDIAEGYSVSREKKESFPLTVTSAQKNPTAFYLCASSIWAGPNQPQHFGDGTRLSIL.

The chain employs TRBV5-1 and TRBJ1-1; 10 nucleotides match TRBD1. Germline V lookup: CDR1 SGHRS, CDR2 YFSETQ. This CDR3 region has 14 residues. V gave up 4 bases and J gave up 11 bases; unmatched junction bases: 11. In DNA, the CDR3 is TGCGCCAGCAGCGGGGGTGGGACAGGGGAGGTCGCTTTCTTT. It encodes CASSGGGTGEVAFF.

The J gene is TRBJ2-7, the V gene TRBV2, with D possibly being TRBD2 (6 bases). CDR1 SNHLY and CDR2 FYNNEI come from the germline V gene. The length of the CDR3 is 15 residues. Trimming stripped 4 bases from V and 6 bases from J, with 19 bases between. Here the CDR3 DNA reads TGTGCCAGCAGTGCTAGCGTCAACCTTATGGTCGAGCAGTACTTC. Its translation: CASSASVNLMVEQYF.

This sequence joins TRBV28 and TRBJ1-6; D unclear. V was cut by 8 bases and J by 7 bases, with 9 bases left in between. The CDR3 extends over 12 amino acids. Germline V gene data show CDR1 as MDHEN and CDR2 as SYDVKM. The CDR3 DNA is TGTGCCAGCCGAGAGCTGAATTCACCCCTCCACTTT. It translates to CASRELNSPLHF. Drawing the rest from reference TRBV28 and TRBJ1-6, the complete variable domain is DVKVTQSSRYLVKRTGEKVFLECVQDMDHENMFWYRQDPGLGLRLIYFSYDVKMKEKGDIPEGYSVSREKKERFSLILESASTNQTSMYLCASRELNSPLHFGNGTRLTVT.